This TCR beta chain was captured in a study of neurological immune-mediated disorders. This clonotype was counted at least ten times. The V segment lost 3 bases and the J segment 4 bases; nucleotides outside the gene matches: 10. There are 16 residues in the CDR3. Germline V lookup: CDR1 SGDLS, CDR2 YYNGEE. TCRdb fed the 5' RACE reads into MiXCR, producing one record per CDR3 protein. The sample includes roughly 70,000 distinct CDR3 sequences, 4% to 6% of them seen just once. J is TRBJ2-1 and V is TRBV9, with TRBD2 identical over 7 bases. Sequences were obtained from PBMCs. The receptor was derived from a woman in her 30s with multiple sclerosis. This chain's CDR3 is CASSGERTRGYNEQFF. CDR3 bases: TGTGCCAGCAGCGGCGAGAGGACTAGAGGTTACAATGAGCAGTTCTTC.